This T cell receptor beta chain was found in a study of cytomegalovirus exposure and HLA in healthy donors. Worth noting for this clone: Antigen unknown. Its ends do not fully match the called genes, so a read error is possible.

Amplification used 60 Vbeta primers and 13 Jbeta primers. Here immunoSEQ multiplex PCR was the method, and the copy in TCRdb shows in-frame clones only, minus some. This sample yields under 100,000 clones, of which roughly 80% are seen a single time; approximately 2% belongs to the top ten. Broader study findings: A missense variant in DCLRE1C was later tied to TCR beta V- and J-gene trimming.

Per germline, CDR1 SGHVS and CDR2 FQNEAQ. This CDR3 has 15 residues. The source material was PBMCs. This receptor was identified in a boy aged 5-17 years in good health and CMV-seronegative. V gene TRBV7-8 combines with J gene TRBJ1-2, with TRBD1 matching over 9 bases. CDR3 DNA sequence: TGTGCCAGCAGCCTAGCCGGGACAGGGACGGGAGGCTACACCTTC. As protein: CASSLAGTGTGGYTF.